This TCR beta chain is drawn from a study of shared clonotypes between healthy human individuals. As for the study in general: Each donor's CD4 naive and CD4 memory cells filled three plates apiece, CD8 naive two, and CD8 memory one. Study-wide findings and caveats: The study sampled only blood, and tissue repertoires likely differ. Though the depth was large, rarefaction showed that sorted-subset sequencing was incomplete.

For this clone: Its antigen is currently unknown.

TCRdb keeps only in-frame clones here, not all; method: immunoSEQ multiplex PCR. The table includes just over 2,000,000 clones, approximately 95% detected once. CDR3 length equals 18 residues. Germline V gene sequence: CDR1 SEHNR, CDR2 FQNEAQ (reference sequence). V lost 5 bases and J lost 5; bases outside the gene matches: 21. This clonotype was obtained from a man between 18 and 29 years old in good health. The sequencing sample was made of naive CD4+ T cells sorted from blood. Subset of the sample: CD45RA+ positively selected. The chain combines TRBV7-9 with TRBJ2-7; 7 positions agree with TRBD2. The CDR3 nucleotides are TGTGCCAGCAGCCCACTAGCCCTGTCAGCGGGACCGGTAGACGAGCAGTACTTC. It is translated as CASSPLALSAGPVDEQYF. Combining the CDR3 with reference TRBV7-9 and TRBJ2-7 gives the whole variable domain DTGVSQNPRHKITKRGQNVTFRCDPISEHNRLYWYRQTLGQGPEFLTYFQNEAQLEKSRLLSDRFSAERPKGSFSTLEIQRTEQGDSAMYLCASSPLALSAGPVDEQYFGPGTRLTVT.